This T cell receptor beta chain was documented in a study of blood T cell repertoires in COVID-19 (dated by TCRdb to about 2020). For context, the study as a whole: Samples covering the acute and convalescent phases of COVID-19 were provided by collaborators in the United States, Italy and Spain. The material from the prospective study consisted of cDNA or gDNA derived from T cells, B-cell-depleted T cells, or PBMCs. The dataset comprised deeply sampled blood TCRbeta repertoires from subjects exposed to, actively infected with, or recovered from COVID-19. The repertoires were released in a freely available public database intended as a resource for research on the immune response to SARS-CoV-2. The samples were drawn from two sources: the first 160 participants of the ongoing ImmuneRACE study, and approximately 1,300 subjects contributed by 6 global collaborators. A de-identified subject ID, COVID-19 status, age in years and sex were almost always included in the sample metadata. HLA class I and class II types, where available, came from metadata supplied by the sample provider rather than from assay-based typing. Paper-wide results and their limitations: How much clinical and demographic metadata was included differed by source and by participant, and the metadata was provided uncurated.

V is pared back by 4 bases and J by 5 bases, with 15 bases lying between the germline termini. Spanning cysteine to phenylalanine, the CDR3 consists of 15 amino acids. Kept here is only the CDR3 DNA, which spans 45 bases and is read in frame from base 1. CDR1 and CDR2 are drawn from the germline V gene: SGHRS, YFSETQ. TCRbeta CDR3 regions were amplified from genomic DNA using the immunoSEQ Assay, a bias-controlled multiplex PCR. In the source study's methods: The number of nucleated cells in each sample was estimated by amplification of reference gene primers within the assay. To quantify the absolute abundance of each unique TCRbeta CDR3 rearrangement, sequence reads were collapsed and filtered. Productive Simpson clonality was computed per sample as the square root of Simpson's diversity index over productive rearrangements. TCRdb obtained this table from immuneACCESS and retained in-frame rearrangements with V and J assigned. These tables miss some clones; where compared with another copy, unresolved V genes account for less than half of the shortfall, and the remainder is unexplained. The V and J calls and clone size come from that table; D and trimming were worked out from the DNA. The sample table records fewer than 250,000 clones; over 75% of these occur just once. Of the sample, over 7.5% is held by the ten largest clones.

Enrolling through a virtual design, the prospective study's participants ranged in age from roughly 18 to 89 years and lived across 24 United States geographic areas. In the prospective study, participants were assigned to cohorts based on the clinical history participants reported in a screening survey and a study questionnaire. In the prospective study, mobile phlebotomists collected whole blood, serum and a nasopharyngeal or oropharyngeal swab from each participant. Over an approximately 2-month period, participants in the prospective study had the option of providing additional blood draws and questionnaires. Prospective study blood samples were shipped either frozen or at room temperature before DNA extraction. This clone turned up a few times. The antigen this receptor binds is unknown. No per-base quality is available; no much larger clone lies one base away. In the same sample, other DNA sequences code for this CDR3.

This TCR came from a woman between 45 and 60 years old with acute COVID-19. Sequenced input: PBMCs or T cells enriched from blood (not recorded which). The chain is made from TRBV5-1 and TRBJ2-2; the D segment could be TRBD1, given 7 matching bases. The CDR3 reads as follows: CASSLGQEGTGELFF. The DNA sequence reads TGCGCCAGCAGCCTTGGACAGGAGGGAACCGGGGAGCTGTTTTTT. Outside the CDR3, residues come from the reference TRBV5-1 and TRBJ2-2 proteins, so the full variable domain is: KAGVTQTPRYLIKTRGQQVTLSCSPISGHRSVSWYQQTPGQGLQFLFEYFSETQRNKGNFPGRFSGRQFSNSRSEMNVSTLELGDSALYLCASSLGQEGTGELFFGEGSRLTVL.